The 13 T cell receptor beta chains listed next were all sequenced from one sample in a study of blood T cells in healthy people across ages. Next came a second PCR, run for about 7 to 11 cycles, which used a sample-barcoded 5' primer along with a J-beta primer mix. MiXCR, applied by TCRdb to the 5' RACE reads, yields one record per CDR3 protein. The table shows approximately 1.5 million distinct CDR3 sequences, with approximately 32% occurring only once. Sequenced sample: blood. The receptor set was obtained from a woman in her thirties in good health.

This clonotype has just a few counts. The chain couples TRBV29-1 to TRBJ1-4; TRBD1 aligns across 9 bases. Germline CDR1 SQVTM, CDR2 ANQGSEA. The V and J ends lost 1 base and 2 bases, in that order; junction bases with no gene match: 8. The CDR3 runs to 17 residues. DNA for the CDR3: TGCAGCGTTGAAGGGGGACAGGGATATGTGACTAATGAAAAACTGTTTTTT. Its translation: CSVEGGQGYVTNEKLFF.

This clonotype showed up just a few times. The V and J genes are TRBV27 and TRBJ2-7, with 13 bases that match TRBD2. Germline lookup yields CDR1 MNHEY and CDR2 SMNVEV (reference sequence). The CDR3 spans 16 residues. J was trimmed by 4 bases and V by 4 bases; bases with no gene match: 7. The CDR3, as DNA: TGTGCCAGCAGTTCGCCCGGGACTAGCGGGAATTACGAGCAGTACTTC. Amino acids: CASSSPGTSGNYEQYF.

This clonotype showed up just a few times. The CDR3 loop is CASSLRRGGSGELFF. CDR3 bases: TGTGCCAGCAGCTTACGTCGGGGGGGTTCCGGGGAGCTGTTTTTT. The chain links TRBV7-2 to TRBJ2-2, with 8 nucleotides matching TRBD2. Germline V CDR1 and CDR2: SGHTA, FQGNSA. This CDR3 region has 15 residues. V was clipped by 2 bases and J by 6 bases; unmatched bases: 5.

A few counts support this clonotype. The DNA for the CDR3 is TGTGCCACCAGTGGAGGGGCAGGGAGTTTAGAGACCCAGTACTTC. Its translation is CATSGGAGSLETQYF. The chain carries TRBV24-1 and TRBJ2-5; D could derive from TRBD1 or TRBD2 (5 bases each). CDR1 and CDR2 from the germline V gene are KGHDR and SFDVKD. CDR3 size: 15 residues. Trimming removed 5 bases from V and 4 bases from J, with 16 bases in between.

This clonotype was seen ten or more times. The gene calls are TRBV4-1 and TRBJ2-1; either TRBD1 or TRBD2 may fit D (5 bases each). Germline lookup yields CDR1 MGHRA and CDR2 YSYEKL. This CDR3 has 13 residues. Between the trimmed V and J ends, which lost 1 base and 9 bases, there was a span of 10 bases. The CDR3 sequence: CASSQGGAGEQFF. CDR3 in DNA: TGCGCCAGCAGCCAAGGAGGGGCGGGTGAGCAGTTCTTC.

J is TRBJ2-7 and V is TRBV27, with D perhaps matching TRBD1 (6 bases). The CDR3 has 15 amino acids. The ends were cut back, 7 bases at V and 2 bases at J, with 18 bases in the middle. Germline-derived CDR1 and CDR2 are MNHEY and SMNVEV (reference sequence). In DNA form, the CDR3 reads TGTGCCAGCACTCCTCAGGCAGGGGACACCTACGAGCAGTACTTC. This encodes CASTPQAGDTYEQYF.

The sample holds a few counts of this clonotype. V and J are TRBV12-3 or TRBV12-4 and TRBJ2-5; 7 nucleotides agree with TRBD1. Unmatched junction bases numbered 16, after V lost 5 bases and J lost 7 bases. CDR3 size: 16 residues. CDR3 region: CASSPTGSTGFGTQYF. CDR3 in DNA: TGTGCCAGCAGTCCAACGGGGTCGACAGGGTTTGGGACCCAGTACTTC.

J is TRBJ2-1 and V is TRBV6-5, with 7 bases aligning to TRBD1. The ends lost 2 bases at V and 6 bases at J; junction bases unmatched: 4. The CDR3 has 14 residues. Germline values: CDR1 MNHEY, CDR2 SVGAGI. CDR3 amino acids: CASSYGTEVNEQFF. DNA of the CDR3: TGTGCCAGCAGTTACGGGACAGAGGTCAATGAGCAGTTCTTC.

To note about this clonotype: The junction differs from germline at one of its ends, possibly a read error. This chain uses TRBV6-2 or TRBV6-3 with TRBJ2-5, with D hard to call. The J call may be wrong; the DNA end is better matched by TRBJ2-7. The CDR3 is 13 amino acids. CDR1 and CDR2 from the germline V gene are MNHEY and SVGEGT. This CDR3 reads CARSYGPSYEQYF. The CDR3 nucleotides read TGTGCCAGGAGTTACGGGCCCTCATACGAGCAGTACTTC.

Note on this clonotype: This may stem from a read error, because a much larger clone lies one nucleotide away. The gene calls are TRBV29-1 and TRBJ1-2, with a possible D match to TRBD1 (6 bases). CDR3 length: 12 residues. The V gene's germline CDR1 is SQVTM and CDR2 ANQGSEA. The DNA for the CDR3 is TGCAGCGAACTGGACAGTAGCTATGGCCACACCTTC. As protein: CSELDSSYGHTF.

V gene TRBV2 combines with J gene TRBJ2-7; the match to TRBD2 covers 11 bases. Germline loops: CDR1 SNHLY, CDR2 FYNNEI. The CDR3 sequence is 15 residues long. Trimming cost V 4 bases and J 6 bases; bases outside gene matches: 8. The DNA of the CDR3 is TGTGCCAGCAGTGTTAGCGGGGGGGCCGTTAGCGAGCAGTACTTC. It is translated as CASSVSGGAVSEQYF. Together with reference TRBV2 and TRBJ2-7, the CDR3 gives the full variable domain: EPEVTQTPSHQVTQMGQEVILRCVPISNHLYFYWYRQILGQKVEFLVSFYNNEISEKSEIFDDQFSVERPDGSNFTLKIRSTKLEDSAMYFCASSVSGGAVSEQYFGPGTRLTVT.

This clonotype occurred a few times. This CDR3 is CASRTGYPSGGYTF. CDR3 coding DNA: TGTGCCAGCAGGACAGGGTACCCTTCGGGCGGCTACACCTTC. The rearrangement links TRBV27 to TRBJ1-2, with TRBD1 matching over 7 bases. In germline, CDR1 is MNHEY, CDR2 SMNVEV (reference sequence). This CDR3 region has 14 residues. V was pared by 6 bases and J by 8 bases, with 12 bases of the junction left unmatched.

The chain links TRBV30 to TRBJ2-7, with 7 bases aligning to TRBD1. The CDR3 runs to 13 residues. Germline CDR1 and CDR2: GTSNPN and SVGIG (reference sequence). The junction had 5 bases not matched to a gene; V was cut back by 0 bases and J by 6 bases. Here the CDR3 DNA reads TGTGCCTGGAGTGTACAGGGGCTGAGCGAGCAGTACTTC. Translated: CAWSVQGLSEQYF.